This T cell receptor (beta chain) was identified during a study of blood T cell repertoires in COVID-19. Unmatched junction bases numbered 11, after V lost 5 bases and J lost 12 bases. Germline V gene sequence: CDR1 SGHAT, CDR2 FQNNGV. This CDR3 contains 15 residues. Clones were sequenced by immunoSEQ multiplex PCR, and TCRdb holds only the in-frame ones, with some missing. The repertoire has hundreds of thousands of clones, 75% to 90% of them found once; the top ten carry roughly a sixth. This rearrangement joins TRBV11-2 to TRBJ2-1; 12 bases line up with TRBD2. The sample comprised PBMCs or T cells enriched from blood (not recorded which). The origin of this receptor is a man between 40 and 49 years old who had recovered from COVID-19. In nucleotides, the CDR3 is TGTGCCAGCAGCCCCCGACTAGCGGGGGACCAAGGGCAGTTCTTC. Its translation: CASSPRLAGDQGQFF.